Shown below are 5 T cell receptor beta chains from a single sample sequenced in a study of blood T cell repertoires in COVID-19. Generated by immunoSEQ multiplex PCR, the TCRdb table keeps only in-frame clones and is missing some. This table holds some 89,000 clones, approximately 90% found once. What was sequenced was peripheral blood. The receptor source for this set is a man aged 55-75 years with acute or convalescent COVID-19.

The chain joins TRBV19 to TRBJ1-2; D is unresolved. There are 14 residues in the CDR3. Germline loops: CDR1 LNHDA, CDR2 SQIVND (reference sequence). The germline V and J ends were trimmed by 1 base and 2 bases, with 8 bases remaining between them. This CDR3 reads CASSIVGVNYGYTF. The CDR3 bases are TGTGCCAGTAGTATAGTGGGCGTAAACTATGGCTACACCTTC. Together with reference TRBV19 and TRBJ1-2, the CDR3 gives the full variable domain: DGGITQSPKYLFRKEGQNVTLSCEQNLNHDAMYWYRQDPGQGLRLIYYSQIVNDFQKGDIAEGYSVSREKKESFPLTVTSAQKNPTAFYLCASSIVGVNYGYTFGSGTRLTVV.

A few counts support this clone. J is TRBJ1-1 and V is TRBV5-1; D unclear. Germline CDR1 reads SGHRS; CDR2 reads YFSETQ. The CDR3 consists of 14 residues. V was trimmed by 4 bases and J by 3 bases, leaving 13 bases between them. As DNA, the CDR3 is TGCGCCAGCAGCGCCCGGTCCGGGGACACTGAAGCTTTCTTT. Amino acids: CASSARSGDTEAFF.

The table lists this clone with a count of one. In DNA form, the CDR3 reads TGTGCCTGGAGTCATCGACAGGGAGTGAACACTGAAGCTTTCTTT. Its translation is CAWSHRQGVNTEAFF. The chain carries TRBV30 and TRBJ1-1, with TRBD1 matching 7 bases. This CDR3 is built from 15 residues. Unmatched junction bases numbered 6, after V lost 2 bases and J lost 0 bases. Germline V gene sequence: CDR1 GTSNPN, CDR2 SVGIG (reference sequence). Looking up the rest from reference TRBV30 and TRBJ1-1 gives the full variable domain: SQTIHQWPATLVQPVGSPLSLECTVEGTSNPNLYWYRQAAGRGLQLLFYSVGIGQISSEVPQNLSASRPQDRQFILSSKKLLLSDSGFYLCAWSHRQGVNTEAFFGQGTRLTVV.

The J gene is TRBJ2-7, the V gene TRBV11-2, with 10 bases fitting TRBD2. This CDR3 is 15 amino acids long. Trimming took 5 bases from V and 3 from J; bases not matched to a gene: 7. Germline-derived CDR1 and CDR2 are SGHAT and FQNNGV. CDR3 loop: CASSQASGSNYEQYF. The CDR3 region has the DNA TGTGCCAGCAGCCAAGCTAGCGGGAGTAACTACGAGCAGTACTTC.

The chain links TRBV11-2 to TRBJ2-7; D remains ambiguous. This CDR3 is 12 amino acids long. The germline V gene encodes CDR1 SGHAT and CDR2 FQNNGV. V dropped 1 base and J dropped 6 bases, with 7 bases sitting between them. CDR3 nucleotide sequence: TGTGCCAGCAGCTTAGGCGGCGCCGAGCAGTACGTC. Protein sequence: CASSLGGAEQYV.